The 21 T cell receptor beta chains listed next were all sequenced from one sample in a study of OX40 agonist ivuxolimab in advanced cancers. The receptor library was made with the immunoSEQ multiplex PCR assay. In its TCRdb copy, this immuneACCESS table keeps in-frame sequences only and misses some clones. Where compared with another copy, unresolved V genes explain less than half of these, and the others have no known cause. The sample data list about 69,000 clones, and just over 90% of these were observed just once. The top ten clonotypes cover just under 0.3% of the sample. The specimen comprised CD4+ or CD8+ T cells sorted from blood, sampled in a trial of the OX40 agonist ivuxolimab. The receptors were sampled from an adult with an advanced solid tumor such as melanoma, head and neck, liver or kidney cancer.

V gene TRBV4-2 combines with J gene TRBJ2-7; D remains ambiguous. CDR1 is LGHNA, CDR2 YNFKEQ, per germline. CDR3 length: 15 amino acids. The ends were cut back, 3 bases at V and 0 bases at J, with 12 bases in the middle. The CDR3, as DNA: TGTGCCAGCAGCCATCCGGGCAGTCTCTCCTACGAGCAGTACTTC. It encodes CASSHPGSLSYEQYF.

The chain uses TRBV29-1 and TRBJ2-3; D perhaps matches TRBD1 (5 bases). Trimming cost V 3 bases and J 5 bases, with 12 bases left between them. This CDR3 comprises 13 residues. The germline gives CDR1 SQVTM, CDR2 ANQGSEA. For the CDR3, the DNA is TGCAGCGTTGACCAGGGTCAAGGAGATACGCAGTATTTT. Protein: CSVDQGQGDTQYF.

V and J are TRBV21-1 and TRBJ2-2; the table's D call TRBD1 went unverified against the DNA. TRBV21-1 is a documented pseudogene. This CDR3 comprises 16 residues. The CDR3 DNA is TGTGCCAGCAGCCTTCAGACAGATTCGAACACCGGGGAGCTGTTTTTT. Translation: CASSLQTDSNTGELFF.

The chain combines TRBV9 with TRBJ2-1, with 9 bases identical to TRBD2. CDR1 SGDLS and CDR2 YYNGEE come from the germline V gene. Unmatched junction bases numbered 7, after V lost 0 bases and J lost 9 bases. CDR3 length: 15 residues. CDR3 bases: TGTGCCAGCAGCGTAGAAGGCGGGAGGGCGGGTGAGCAGTTCTTC. Its translation: CASSVEGGRAGEQFF. The whole variable domain, remainder taken from reference TRBV9 and TRBJ2-1, is DSGVTQTPKHLITATGQRVTLRCSPRSGDLSVYWYQQSLDQGLQFLIQYYNGEERAKGNILERFSAQQFPDLHSELNLSSLELGDSALYFCASSVEGGRAGEQFFGPGTRLTVL.

The V call is TRBV27, the J call TRBJ1-4, with 9 positions matching TRBD1. Unmatched junction bases numbered 7, after V lost 5 bases and J lost 6 bases. The CDR3 runs to 15 residues. Germline V gives CDR1 MNHEY, CDR2 SMNVEV (reference sequence). CDR3 in amino acids: CASSTNRGPYEKLFF. CDR3 bases: TGTGCCAGCAGTACCAACAGGGGGCCTTATGAAAAACTGTTTTTT.

The chain joins TRBV5-1 to TRBJ2-1; 12 bases are shared with TRBD2. The V gene's germline CDR1 is SGHRS and CDR2 YFSETQ. V was clipped by 5 bases and J by 2 bases; unmatched bases: 8. The CDR3 loop spans 17 amino acids. Written as DNA, the CDR3 is TGCGCCAGCAGTTCTAGCGGGAGGGCTCTTGCCTACAATGAGCAGTTCTTC. Translating it yields CASSSSGRALAYNEQFF.

V usage is TRBV10-3 and J usage is TRBJ1-2; D may be TRBD1 (5 bases). V was cut by 2 bases and J by 1 base, with 11 bases left in between. This CDR3 region has 15 residues. Germline CDR1 ENHRY, CDR2 SYGVKD. CDR3 nucleotide sequence: TGTGCCATCAGTGAGGGGACGGATCTTAACTATGGCTACACCTTC. This encodes CAISEGTDLNYGYTF.

Concerning this clone itself: The same CDR3 can be traced to other DNA sequences in this sample. The rearrangement joins TRBV11-2 to TRBJ2-1, with 9 bases identical to TRBD2. Germline CDR1 SGHAT, CDR2 FQNNGV. V lost 5 bases to trimming and J lost 5 bases; unmatched junction nucleotides: 10. The CDR3 is made up of 16 amino acids. CDR3 in amino acids: CASSRTSGRTHNEQFF. CDR3 in DNA: TGTGCCAGCAGCCGCACCAGCGGGAGGACACACAATGAGCAGTTCTTC.

V usage is TRBV10-3 and J usage is TRBJ2-5, with D perhaps being TRBD1 or TRBD2 (5 bases each). The CDR3 sequence is 12 residues long. Deletions cut 10 bases from V and 2 bases from J, with 11 bases between. Germline CDR1 and CDR2: ENHRY and SYGVKD. The CDR3 DNA follows: TGTGCCACCGGGGACCTACAAGAGACCCAGTACTTC. Translated, it gives CATGDLQETQYF.

This chain uses TRBV6-5 with TRBJ2-1; possible D gene TRBD2, 6 bases. Looked up from germline, CDR1 is MNHEY and CDR2 is SVGAGI. This CDR3 is built from 14 residues. Trimming cost V 7 bases and J 4 bases, with 14 bases left between them. Here the CDR3 DNA reads TGTGCCAGCATGCGAGCGGGCGTTTACAATGAGCAGTTCTTC. It is translated as CASMRAGVYNEQFF.

This sequence joins TRBV6-4 and TRBJ2-2; TRBD1 is a possible D gene (6 bases). Germline CDR1 and CDR2: MRHNA and SNTAGT. Trimming cost V 6 bases and J 5 bases, with 10 bases left between them. The CDR3 loop spans 13 amino acids. The CDR3: CASRRGGTGELFF. The DNA for the CDR3 is TGTGCCAGCAGGAGAGGGGGAACCGGGGAGCTGTTTTTT.

The chain uses TRBV2 and TRBJ2-7, with D perhaps matching TRBD1 (5 bases). Germline V gives CDR1 SNHLY, CDR2 FYNNEI. There are 14 residues in the CDR3. V was trimmed by 7 bases and J by 1 base, leaving 14 bases between them. The CDR3 nucleotides read TGTGCCAGCAATAGTCGACAGTCGTCCTACGAGCAGTACTTC. This codes for CASNSRQSSYEQYF.

The gene calls are TRBV5-1 and TRBJ2-3; unclear D gene. The length of the CDR3 is 15 residues. Germline-derived CDR1 and CDR2 are SGHRS and YFSETQ. The V end was cut by 4 bases, the J end by 5 bases, with 17 bases between. CDR3 loop: CASSGQGRKLDTQYF. The CDR3 DNA reads as TGCGCCAGCAGCGGCCAAGGACGAAAGTTAGATACGCAGTATTTT.

The chain links TRBV6-5 to TRBJ2-7, with D perhaps matching TRBD1 (6 bases). The V and J ends lost 5 bases and 0 bases respectively, with 11 bases between them. Germline V CDR1 and CDR2: MNHEY, SVGAGI. This CDR3 spans 14 amino acids. The CDR3 DNA sequence: TGTGCCAGCAGTCGGACAGTTGCCTCCTACGAGCAGTACTTC. Protein sequence: CASSRTVASYEQYF.

This clone was detected once. The chain uses TRBV15 and TRBJ2-5; TRBD1 might be the D (5 bases). The CDR3 length is 13 residues. The germline V gene has CDR1 LNHNV and CDR2 YYDKDF (reference sequence). Trimming pared 4 bases from V and 2 bases from J, leaving 8 bases between. CDR3 bases: TGTGCCACCAGCACCGACAGACAAGAGACCCAGTACTTC. Translated: CATSTDRQETQYF.

This sequence joins TRBV5-1 and TRBJ2-7, with D possibly matching TRBD1 (6 bases). CDR3 length: 16 residues. Trimming took off 4 bases at V and 2 bases at J, with 19 bases between the two ends. From germline, CDR1 is SGHRS and CDR2 YFSETQ. DNA for the CDR3: TGCGCCAGCAGCGAGGATACAGGGCCCCCAACCTACGAGCAGTACTTC. Protein sequence: CASSEDTGPPTYEQYF.

This CDR3 reads CASRDTDQPQHF. DNA for the CDR3: TGTGCCAGCAGAGATACCGATCAGCCCCAGCATTTT. V is TRBV2 and J is TRBJ1-5; no clear D gene. CDR3 length: 12 residues. V was pared by 6 bases and J by 5 bases, with 8 bases between. Per the germline V gene, CDR1 is SNHLY and CDR2 is FYNNEI.

This rearrangement joins TRBV28 to TRBJ1-1; no definite D call. V was clipped by 6 bases and J by 7 bases, with 15 bases between them. This CDR3 comprises 13 residues. Germline CDR1 and CDR2: MDHEN and SYDVKM. CDR3 nucleotides: TGTGCCAGCAGCGAGACCGGGCTCTTTGAAGCTTTCTTT. Residues: CASSETGLFEAFF. The full variable domain, its missing parts supplied by reference TRBV28 and TRBJ1-1, is DVKVTQSSRYLVKRTGEKVFLECVQDMDHENMFWYRQDPGLGLRLIYFSYDVKMKEKGDIPEGYSVSREKKERFSLILESASTNQTSMYLCASSETGLFEAFFGQGTRLTVV.

The chain joins TRBV29-1 to TRBJ2-7; D gene unclear. Germline loops: CDR1 SQVTM, CDR2 ANQGSEA. The CDR3 covers 12 residues. V was shortened by 7 bases and J by 2 bases, with 12 bases between the two germline ends. CDR3 coding DNA: TGCAGCGGCGCTGTTGGGGCCTACGAGCAGTACTTC. Translating gives CSGAVGAYEQYF.

This chain joins TRBV7-8 and TRBJ1-1; D uncertain. Germline V gives CDR1 SGHVS, CDR2 FQNEAQ. V was clipped by 2 bases and J by 5 bases, with 9 bases between them. This CDR3 has 13 amino acids. This chain's CDR3 is CASSLFGVTEAFF. In DNA form, the CDR3 reads TGTGCCAGCAGCTTATTCGGGGTTACTGAAGCTTTCTTT.

The V call is TRBV28, the J call TRBJ2-1; D not resolved. The CDR3 spans 15 residues. Germline V gene lookup returns CDR1 MDHEN and CDR2 SYDVKM. V was shortened by 3 bases and J by 4 bases, with 13 bases between the two germline ends. As DNA, the CDR3 is TGTGCCAGCAGTTTGAGTGGTGGGCCTTACAATGAGCAGTTCTTC. This encodes CASSLSGGPYNEQFF.